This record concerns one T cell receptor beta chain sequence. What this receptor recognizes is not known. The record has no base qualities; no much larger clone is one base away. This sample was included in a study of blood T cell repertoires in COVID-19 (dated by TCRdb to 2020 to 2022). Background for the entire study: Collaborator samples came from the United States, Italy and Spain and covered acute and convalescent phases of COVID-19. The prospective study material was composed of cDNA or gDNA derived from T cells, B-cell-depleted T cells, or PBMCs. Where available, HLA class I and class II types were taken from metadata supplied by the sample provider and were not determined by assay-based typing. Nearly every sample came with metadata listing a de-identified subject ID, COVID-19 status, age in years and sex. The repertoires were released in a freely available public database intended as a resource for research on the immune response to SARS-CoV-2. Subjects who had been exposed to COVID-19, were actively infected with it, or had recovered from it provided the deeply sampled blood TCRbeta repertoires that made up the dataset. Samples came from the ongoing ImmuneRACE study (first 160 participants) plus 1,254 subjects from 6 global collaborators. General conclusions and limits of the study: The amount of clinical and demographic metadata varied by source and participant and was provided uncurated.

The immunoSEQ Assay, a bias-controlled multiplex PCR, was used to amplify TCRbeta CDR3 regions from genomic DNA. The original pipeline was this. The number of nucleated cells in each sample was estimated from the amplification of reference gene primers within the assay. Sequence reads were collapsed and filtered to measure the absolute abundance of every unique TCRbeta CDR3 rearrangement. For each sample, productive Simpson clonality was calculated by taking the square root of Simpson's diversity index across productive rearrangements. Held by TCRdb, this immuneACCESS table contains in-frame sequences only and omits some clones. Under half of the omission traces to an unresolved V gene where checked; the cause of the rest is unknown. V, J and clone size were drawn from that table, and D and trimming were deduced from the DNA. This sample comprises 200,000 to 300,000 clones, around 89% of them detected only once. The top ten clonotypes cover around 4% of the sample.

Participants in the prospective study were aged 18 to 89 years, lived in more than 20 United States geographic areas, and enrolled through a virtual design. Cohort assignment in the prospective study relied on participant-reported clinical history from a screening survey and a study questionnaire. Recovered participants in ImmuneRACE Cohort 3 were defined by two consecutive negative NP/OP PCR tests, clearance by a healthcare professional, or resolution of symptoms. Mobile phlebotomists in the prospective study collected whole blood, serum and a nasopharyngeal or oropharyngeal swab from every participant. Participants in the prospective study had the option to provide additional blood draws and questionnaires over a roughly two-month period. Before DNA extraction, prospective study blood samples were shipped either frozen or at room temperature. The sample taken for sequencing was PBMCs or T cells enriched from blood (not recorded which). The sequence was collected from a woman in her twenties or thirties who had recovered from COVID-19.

Here the CDR3 is given as CASSHAGTDTQYF. In nucleotide form, the sequence is TGCGCCAGCAGCCATGCGGGGACAGATACGCAGTATTTT. The chain is encoded by TRBV4-3 joined to TRBJ2-3, and possibly TRBD2, on 6 matching bases. The CDR3 holds 13 amino acids from the cysteine to the phenylalanine. Only CDR3 DNA remains: 39 bases, in frame from the first base. V is pared back by 3 bases and J by 3 bases, with 7 bases lying between the germline termini. CDR1 and CDR2 (LGHNA, YSLEER) derive from the germline V gene.